The 21 T cell receptor beta chains listed next were all sequenced from one sample in a study of T cell repertoires and HLA-DP antigens (dated by TCRdb to 2016 to 2019). The antigens of these receptors remain unknown. To prepare the library, the immunoSEQ multiplex PCR assay was applied. Here the immuneACCESS table is served through TCRdb, limited to in-frame sequences with V and J called. Missing clones are a known gap in these copies; in checked studies unresolved V genes cover under half, and the rest lacks a known reason. The sample data list approximately 110,000 clones, and almost 95% of these were observed just once. The ten largest clones represent 0.27% of the sample. Sequencing was carried out using CD4+ T cells from PBMCs. The source of these receptors is a young woman in good health and CMV-seronegative.

With regard to this clone: Germline is not matched at one junction end, which may reflect a read error. In DNA form, the CDR3 reads TGTGCTAGCAGCCCCCAATTAGCGGGAGCGGCGAACACCGGGGAGCTGTTTTTT. Translating gives CASSPQLAGAANTGELFF. The genes are TRBV7-7 and TRBJ2-2; TRBD2 matches at 9 bases. This CDR3 is built from 18 residues. Germline values: CDR1 SSHAT, CDR2 FNYEAQ (reference sequence).

The chain couples TRBV18 to TRBJ2-7, with 7 bases that match TRBD1. Trimming took 4 bases from V and 3 from J; bases not matched to a gene: 9. This CDR3 region has 15 residues. The V gene's germline CDR1 is KGHSH and CDR2 LQKENI. CDR3 sequence reads: CASSLFGDSNYEQYV. CDR3 sequence (DNA): TGTGCCAGCTCACTGTTCGGGGACAGCAACTACGAGCAGTACGTC.

J is TRBJ2-3 and V is TRBV18; 8 bases are a match to TRBD2. CDR1 is KGHSH, CDR2 LQKENI, per germline. The CDR3 has 16 residues. Germline trimming cut 3 bases from V and 0 bases from J; bases unmatched to any gene: 5. This CDR3 is CASSPLAGPSTDTQYF. As DNA, the CDR3 is TGTGCCAGCTCACCTCTAGCGGGCCCAAGCACAGATACGCAGTATTTT.

The chain carries TRBV19 and TRBJ1-3; 7 bases agree with TRBD1. Losses at the gene ends were 4 bases for V and 4 bases for J; bases not matched to a gene: 10. Germline CDR1 LNHDA, CDR2 SQIVND (reference sequence). This CDR3 is 16 amino acids long. CDR3 residues: CASSSPRQGDGNTIYF. The CDR3, as DNA: TGTGCCAGTAGTAGCCCCCGCCAGGGGGACGGAAACACCATATATTTT.

There are many counts of this clone. The V and J genes are TRBV7-9 and TRBJ1-3; D is ambiguous. This CDR3 comprises 15 residues. Looked up from germline, CDR1 is SEHNR and CDR2 is FQNEAQ (reference sequence). Trimming removed 5 bases at V and 4 bases at J, with 15 bases between. The CDR3 nucleotides are TGTGCCAGCAGCCCCCCCAGACGTTTCGGAAACACCATATATTTT. Translated, it gives CASSPPRRFGNTIYF.

The chain employs TRBV9 and TRBJ1-1; no definite D call. Germline V CDR1 and CDR2: SGDLS, YYNGEE. V was cut by 6 bases and J by 1 base, with 16 bases left in between. This CDR3 has 15 residues. The DNA of the CDR3 is TGTGCCAGCAACCAGGAAAGCGGCAGGAACACTGAAGCTTTCTTT. Protein product: CASNQESGRNTEAFF.

The chain links TRBV5-1 to TRBJ2-1; no clear D. V was cut by 1 base and J by 6 bases, with 2 bases left in between. CDR3 length: 11 amino acids. Germline V gives CDR1 SGHRS, CDR2 YFSETQ. The CDR3 nucleotides read TGCGCCAGCAGCTTGCGCAATGAGCAGTTCTTC. Translating it yields CASSLRNEQFF.

In its sample, this clone was seen a few times. V and J are TRBV7-9 and TRBJ1-1; D remains ambiguous. CDR3 length: 13 residues. CDR1 is SEHNR and CDR2 is FQNEAQ in the germline V gene (reference sequence). The ends were cut back, 4 bases at V and 0 bases at J, with 6 bases in the middle. CDR3 sequence reads: CASSSDMNTEAFF. CDR3 in DNA: TGTGCCAGCAGCTCCGATATGAACACTGAAGCTTTCTTT.

The chain has TRBV19 and TRBJ1-1; 8 bases are shared with TRBD1. With 3 bases clipped from V and 4 bases from J, the junction kept 10 bases outside the gene matches. This CDR3 is built from 16 residues. The germline CDR1 and CDR2 sequences are LNHDA and SQIVND (reference sequence). CDR3 DNA sequence: TGTGCCAGTAGTATTTTTAAGGCAGGGGGCCGCACTGAAGCTTTCTTT. Amino acid sequence: CASSIFKAGGRTEAFF.

The J gene is TRBJ2-5, the V gene TRBV7-3; possibly TRBD1 for D (6 bases). The CDR3 length is 16 residues. CDR1 is SGHTA, CDR2 FQGTGA, per germline. Trimming cost V 5 bases and J 6 bases, with 22 bases left between them. This CDR3 is CASSTEGAGEKKTQYF. CDR3 bases: TGTGCCAGCAGCACCGAAGGGGCAGGGGAGAAAAAGACCCAGTACTTC.

The chain links TRBV5-1 to TRBJ1-1; tentative D call: TRBD1 (5 bases). The CDR3 has 16 residues. Trimming shortened V by 1 base and J by 10 bases, and 23 bases separated the two germline ends. The germline V gene has CDR1 SGHRS and CDR2 YFSETQ. CDR3 DNA sequence: TGCGCCAGCAGCTTGCTGGTATCCCGGGGCCGGGAGGGAGCTTTCTTT. It codes for CASSLLVSRGREGAFF.

This sequence joins TRBV6-5 and TRBJ2-7, with TRBD1 as a possible D gene (6 bases). The V gene's germline CDR1 is MNHEY and CDR2 SVGAGI. The CDR3 sequence is 13 residues long. V dropped 7 bases and J dropped 2 bases, with 12 bases sitting between them. CDR3 nucleotides: TGTGCCAGCAATCCGGGACATGCCTACGAGCAGTACGTC. The encoded protein is CASNPGHAYEQYV.

V is TRBV5-6 and J is TRBJ2-2; D not resolved. The germline V gene encodes CDR1 SGHDT and CDR2 YYEEEE. CDR3 length: 13 amino acids. V was clipped by 0 bases and J by 4 bases, with 4 bases between them. Here the CDR3 reads CASSLGLTGELFF. The CDR3 coding sequence is TGTGCCAGCAGCTTGGGCCTCACCGGGGAGCTGTTTTTT.

The chain has TRBV11-2 and TRBJ2-3; no clear D. CDR1 is SGHAT, CDR2 FQNNGV, per germline. The CDR3 loop spans 15 amino acids. The V gene lost 3 bases and the J gene lost 2 bases, with 12 bases spanning the gap. CDR3 nucleotides: TGTGCCAGCAGCTTTACTGGATACCCCACAGATACGCAGTATTTT. Amino acid sequence: CASSFTGYPTDTQYF.

J is TRBJ2-7 and V is TRBV10-1, with TRBD2 matching over 8 bases. This CDR3 contains 17 residues. Germline CDR1 and CDR2: WNHNN and SYGVQD (reference sequence). Unmatched junction bases numbered 19, after V lost 6 bases and J lost 6 bases. The CDR3 loop is CASSSAGGGGKISEQYF. The CDR3 bases are TGCGCCAGCAGCTCCGCGGGGGGTGGCGGGAAGATTTCCGAGCAGTACTTC.

V usage is TRBV29-1 and J usage is TRBJ1-4, with D perhaps TRBD1 (6 bases). The CDR3 is 14 residues long. CDR1 is SQVTM, CDR2 ANQGSEA, per germline. V lost 6 bases and J 7 bases, leaving 18 bases between the germline ends. The CDR3 loop reads CSVMEGGPGEKLFF. CDR3 DNA sequence: TGCAGCGTGATGGAGGGGGGGCCTGGTGAAAAACTGTTTTTT.

This clone is a singleton in its sample. The chain couples TRBV5-6 to TRBJ2-3; 7 nucleotides line up with TRBD1. The CDR3 consists of 16 residues. The germline V gene has CDR1 SGHDT and CDR2 YYEEEE. V gave up 4 bases and J gave up 2 bases; unmatched junction bases: 10. CDR3 residues: CASSLVDRSITDTQYF. In nucleotides, the CDR3 is TGTGCCAGCAGCCTCGTGGACAGGAGCATCACAGATACGCAGTATTTT.

This chain uses TRBV28 with TRBJ1-2; D is unresolved. The CDR3 runs 15 residues. Trimming removed 6 bases at V and 8 bases at J, with 22 bases between. Germline V gives CDR1 MDHEN, CDR2 SYDVKM. The CDR3, as DNA: TGTGCCAGCAGCTCACGGGGTGCGCGCGCGCGAGGCTACACCTTC. It is translated as CASSSRGARARGYTF.

The chain combines TRBV5-4 with TRBJ2-3; D is perhaps TRBD2 (6 bases). This CDR3 is 17 amino acids long. V lost 4 bases to trimming and J lost 4 bases, with 22 bases between them. CDR1 is SGHNT, CDR2 YYREEE, per germline (reference sequence). The CDR3 here is CASSPGGSGGSADTQYF. The CDR3 DNA is TGTGCCAGCAGCCCTGGAGGGTCCGGGGGATCGGCAGATACGCAGTATTTT.

The genes are TRBV11-3 and TRBJ2-1; 13 positions agree with TRBD2. Trimming took 5 bases from V and 7 from J; bases not matched to a gene: 14. This CDR3 is built from 18 residues. CDR1 and CDR2 (germline): SGHNT, YENEEA. The CDR3 here is CASSLSAMGLAGTNEQFF. CDR3 DNA: TGTGCCAGCAGCCTCTCTGCCATGGGACTAGCGGGGACTAATGAGCAGTTCTTC.

This clone was seen once. This sequence joins TRBV11-2 and TRBJ1-5, with 8 bases fitting TRBD1. The germline gives CDR1 SGHAT, CDR2 FQNNGV. Trimming took 5 bases from V and 8 from J; bases not matched to a gene: 5. The CDR3 is 13 residues long. The CDR3 sequence: CASSLDRDEPQHF. In DNA, the CDR3 is TGTGCCAGCAGCCTGGACAGGGATGAGCCCCAGCATTTT.